This T cell receptor (beta chain) was retrieved from a study of blood T cell repertoires in COVID-19 (TCRdb year 2020). For the study in its entirety: The collaborator samples originated in the United States, Italy and Spain and spanned the acute and convalescent phases of COVID-19. The prospective study material was composed of cDNA or gDNA derived from T cells, B-cell-depleted T cells, or PBMCs. Subjects who had been exposed to COVID-19, were actively infected with it, or had recovered from it provided the deeply sampled blood TCRbeta repertoires that made up the dataset. The repertoires were released in a freely available public database intended as a resource for research on the immune response to SARS-CoV-2. The samples were drawn from two sources: the first 160 participants of the ongoing ImmuneRACE study, and 1,000 to 1,500 subjects contributed by 6 global collaborators. A de-identified subject ID, COVID-19 status, age in years and sex were almost always included in the sample metadata. Where available, HLA class I and class II types were obtained from metadata supplied by the sample provider rather than from assay-based typing.

There are 13 amino acids in the CDR3, from cysteine to phenylalanine inclusive. Just CDR3 DNA is preserved here, 39 bases in frame from base 1. Looking up the germline V gene (reference sequence) yields CDR1 DFQATT and CDR2 SNEGSKA. Trimming takes 3 bases from V and 0 bases from J, and the germline ends sit 9 bases apart. One collaborating source in Seattle enrolled patients while the patients were actively infected and followed the patients over time throughout the course of disease. Each collaborating institution followed its own protocols to collect whole blood in K2EDTA tubes. For TCRbeta analysis, collaborator samples were shipped as frozen whole blood, as isolated PBMCs, or as DNA extracted from either sample type. TCRbeta CDR3 regions were amplified from genomic DNA using the immunoSEQ Assay, a bias-controlled multiplex PCR. Per the original workflow: Within the assay, amplification of reference gene primers was used to estimate how many nucleated cells each sample contained. To quantify the absolute abundance of each unique TCRbeta CDR3 rearrangement, sequence reads were collapsed and filtered. Productive Simpson clonality was computed per sample as the square root of Simpson's diversity index over productive rearrangements. TCRdb's version of the immuneACCESS table is confined to in-frame rearrangements and falls short of the full clone set. An unresolved V gene accounts for under half of the shortfall where checked; the remainder is of unknown origin. V and J calls plus clone size are reproduced from that table; the DNA served to infer D and trimming. This sample is represented by 380,000 or so clones; about 86% of them were singletons. Of the sample, about 7.1% is held by the ten largest clones.

To note about this clone: What this receptor recognizes is not known. No much larger clone exists at a distance of one base, and base qualities are not known.

The paper as a whole reports these results and caveats: The quantity of clinical and demographic metadata differed by source and by participant and was supplied without curation.

The chain is made from TRBV20-1 and TRBJ2-7; TRBD2 is a weak D gene call, 5 bases matching. The clonotype was recovered from an older woman with COVID-19, enrolled during active disease. The specimen sequenced was peripheral blood. Here is the DNA: TGCAGTGCTAGTACGGGAAGCTCCTACGAGCAGTACTTC. This encodes CSASTGSSYEQYF.